The 13 T cell receptor beta chains reported below all come from one sample, sequenced in a study of graft-versus-host responses after intestinal transplantation. Only in-frame clones appear in the TCRdb table, and some are missing; sequencing was by immunoSEQ multiplex PCR. The repertoire holds tens of thousands of clones, about 45% seen once, with 1.3% to 1.5% in the top ten. Each mixed lymphocyte reaction held 200,000 CFSE-labeled responders and 200,000 irradiated violet-dye-labeled stimulators. The sequenced sample was alloreactive CD8+ T cells from a mixed lymphocyte reaction culture, obtained before transplantation. Indicated subset: CFSE-low proliferating T cells sorted from roughly six-day pre-transplant mixed lymphocyte reaction (GvH or HvG direction). These receptors originate from a human patient who was an organ donor for intestinal transplantation.

This chain links TRBV7-9 with TRBJ1-1; D gene uncertain. The germline V gene has CDR1 SEHNR and CDR2 FQNEAQ (reference sequence). The CDR3 extends over 12 amino acids. V was cut by 5 bases and J by 3 bases, with 7 bases left in between. The CDR3 coding sequence is TGTGCCAGCAGCGTTTATGACACTGAAGCTTTCTTT. Protein product: CASSVYDTEAFF. The entire variable domain, with the rest obtained from reference TRBV7-9 and TRBJ1-1, is as follows: DTGVSQNPRHKITKRGQNVTFRCDPISEHNRLYWYRQTLGQGPEFLTYFQNEAQLEKSRLLSDRFSAERPKGSFSTLEIQRTEQGDSAMYLCASSVYDTEAFFGQGTRLTVV.

This clone was picked up a small number of times. The V gene is TRBV27, the J gene TRBJ1-1, with a weak D call TRBD1 (5 bases). The CDR3 has 14 amino acids. V was trimmed by 5 bases and J by 7 bases, leaving 17 bases between them. In germline, CDR1 is MNHEY, CDR2 SMNVEV (reference sequence). The CDR3 region has the DNA TGTGCCAGCAGTATATTCGGGGGACCACTTGAAGCTTTCTTT. Translating gives CASSIFGGPLEAFF.

V is TRBV6-5 and J is TRBJ2-3; D may correspond to TRBD1 or TRBD2 (6 bases each). CDR3 length: 16 amino acids. The germline gives CDR1 MNHEY, CDR2 SVGAGI. V gave up 0 bases and J gave up 5 bases, with 15 bases separating them. The CDR3 DNA follows: TGTGCCAGCAGTTACTCTGGGGGGCTGGAGAGAGATACGCAGTATTTT. Protein product: CASSYSGGLERDTQYF.

This clone has more than one count but fewer than ten. This chain links TRBV6-4 with TRBJ1-1, with D hard to call. The ends were cut back, 6 bases at V and 4 bases at J, with 6 bases in the middle. From germline, CDR1 is MRHNA and CDR2 SNTAGT. The CDR3 extends over 11 amino acids. The DNA of the CDR3 is TGTGCCAGCAGGAAGGGCACTGAAGCTTTCTTT. Translation gives CASRKGTEAFF.

The chain has TRBV9 and TRBJ2-5, with TRBD1 matching over 7 bases. Trimming removed 0 bases from V and 2 bases from J; junction bases left unmatched: 4. This CDR3 contains 15 residues. CDR1 and CDR2 (germline): SGDLS, YYNGEE. The CDR3 sequence is CASSVEGTAQETQYF. The CDR3 DNA is TGTGCCAGCAGCGTAGAGGGGACAGCGCAAGAGACCCAGTACTTC.

This clone has more than one count but fewer than ten. The chain joins TRBV28 to TRBJ1-5; possible D gene TRBD1, 5 bases. V was cut by 4 bases and J by 5 bases, with 15 bases left in between. CDR3 length: 15 amino acids. Germline V gene sequence: CDR1 MDHEN, CDR2 SYDVKM. CDR3: CASSSGGGSYQPQHF. The DNA of the CDR3 is TGTGCCAGCAGTTCGGGGGGGGGTTCGTATCAGCCCCAGCATTTT.

The chain carries TRBV6-5 and TRBJ2-2; D may be TRBD2 (5 bases). This CDR3 has 14 amino acids. The V and J ends lost 4 bases and 7 bases respectively, with 13 bases between them. In germline, CDR1 is MNHEY, CDR2 SVGAGI. The CDR3 region has the DNA TGTGCCAGCAGTTTTTGGCGGGTAGACGGGGAGCTGTTTTTT. It translates to CASSFWRVDGELFF.

This clone was seen more than once but under ten times. The genes are TRBV5-6 and TRBJ1-2, with TRBD1 as a possible D gene (6 bases). The germline gives CDR1 SGHDT, CDR2 YYEEEE. CDR3 size: 13 residues. V lost 2 bases and J 3 bases, leaving 8 bases between the germline ends. The DNA for the CDR3 is TGTGCCAGCAGCTTCGAGGGGGACTATGGCTACACCTTC. Encoded protein: CASSFEGDYGYTF.

The chain is built from TRBV6-5 and TRBJ2-5; 10 bases are a match to TRBD2. CDR3 length equals 14 residues. V gave up 10 bases and J gave up 4 bases; unmatched junction bases: 9. Germline V CDR1 and CDR2: MNHEY, SVGAGI. CDR3 bases: TGTGCCACCAGGGCTAGCGGGAGAGGAGAGACCCAGTACTTC. Translating gives CATRASGRGETQYF.

There are a few counts of this clone. The chain carries TRBV27 and TRBJ2-7; D is undetermined. The germline V and J ends were trimmed by 5 bases and 4 bases, with 15 bases remaining between them. The germline V gene encodes CDR1 MNHEY and CDR2 SMNVEV (reference sequence). This CDR3 is 14 amino acids long. The chain's CDR3 is CASSPSYGNYEQYF. In DNA form, the CDR3 reads TGTGCCAGCAGTCCTTCCTATGGGAATTACGAGCAGTACTTC.

The CDR3 loop is CASGPDRMNTEAFF. CDR3 nucleotides: TGTGCCAGCGGGCCGGACAGGATGAACACTGAAGCTTTCTTT. J is TRBJ1-1 and V is TRBV21-1; the DNA was not compared with TRBD1, the D call given in the table. TRBV21-1 is a recognized pseudogene. CDR3 length: 14 amino acids.

This clone ranks as medium-sized. The chain combines TRBV5-1 with TRBJ2-2; D tentatively reads TRBD1 or TRBD2 (5 bases each). V was cut by 2 bases and J by 3 bases, with 11 bases left in between. The CDR3 length is 15 residues. The germline V gene has CDR1 SGHRS and CDR2 YFSETQ. DNA for the CDR3: TGCGCCAGCAGCTTCGGTTTGGGGGACACCGGGGAGCTGTTTTTT. As protein: CASSFGLGDTGELFF. Complete variable domain (other parts from reference TRBV5-1 and TRBJ2-2): KAGVTQTPRYLIKTRGQQVTLSCSPISGHRSVSWYQQTPGQGLQFLFEYFSETQRNKGNFPGRFSGRQFSNSRSEMNVSTLELGDSALYLCASSFGLGDTGELFFGEGSRLTVL.

The genes are TRBV27 and TRBJ2-7, with 7 positions matching TRBD1. Germline loops: CDR1 MNHEY, CDR2 SMNVEV (reference sequence). The CDR3 has 15 residues. The V segment lost 5 bases and the J segment 3 bases; nucleotides outside the gene matches: 10. CDR3 nucleotides: TGTGCCAGCAGTCCAACCGGGACAGCCTTCTACGAGCAGTACTTC. It codes for CASSPTGTAFYEQYF.